The 11 T cell receptor beta chains given below trace back to one sample, sequenced in a study of shared clonotypes between healthy human individuals. Generated by immunoSEQ multiplex PCR, the TCRdb table keeps only in-frame clones and is missing some. The sample holds 2,100,000 or so clones, around 95% seen once. Specimen: naive CD4+ T cells sorted from blood. Subset described: CD45RA+ positively selected. The receptors derive from a man aged 18 to 29 in good health.

V usage is TRBV30 and J usage is TRBJ1-1, with D maybe TRBD1 (5 bases). The CDR3 sequence is 15 residues long. V was clipped by 3 bases and J by 0 bases, with 14 bases between them. Germline CDR1 GTSNPN, CDR2 SVGIG (reference sequence). The DNA for the CDR3 is TGTGCCTGGAGCCCATCGGGCAGGGTGAACACTGAAGCTTTCTTT. Its translation: CAWSPSGRVNTEAFF.

The chain is built from TRBV10-3 and TRBJ1-1, with a weak D call TRBD1 (5 bases). This CDR3 is built from 14 residues. Germline CDR1 is ENHRY and CDR2 is SYGVKD. Trimming pared 3 bases from V and 1 base from J, leaving 9 bases between. The CDR3 region has the DNA TGTGCCATCAGTGAAGGAGGGGAGAACACTGAAGCTTTCTTT. This gives the protein CAISEGGENTEAFF.

The chain carries TRBV28 and TRBJ1-2; D is ambiguous. Germline CDR1 MDHEN, CDR2 SYDVKM. This CDR3 is built from 13 residues. The V end was cut by 7 bases, the J end by 7 bases, with 16 bases between. In DNA form, the CDR3 reads TGTGCCAGCAACCTAGGACTTTCCGGTGGCTACACCTTC. Protein: CASNLGLSGGYTF.

The chain links TRBV11-3 to TRBJ2-2, with D unclear. V gave up 6 bases and J gave up 6 bases, with 8 bases separating them. The CDR3 covers 12 residues. Germline assignment: CDR1 SGHNT and CDR2 YENEEA. The CDR3 loop is CASSTRAGELFF. The DNA of the CDR3 is TGTGCCAGCAGTACTCGCGCCGGGGAGCTGTTTTTT.

The chain combines TRBV4-2 with TRBJ1-4, with 9 nucleotides matching TRBD1. Trimming cost V 3 bases and J 5 bases; bases outside gene matches: 7. The CDR3 contains 16 residues. Germline assignment: CDR1 LGHNA and CDR2 YNFKEQ. Here the CDR3 DNA reads TGTGCCAGCAGCCATCCCAGGACAGGGGAAAATGAAAAACTGTTTTTT. Translation gives CASSHPRTGENEKLFF.

The gene calls are TRBV2 and TRBJ2-5; 11 nucleotides line up with TRBD2. Germline V gene lookup returns CDR1 SNHLY and CDR2 FYNNEI. J was trimmed by 4 bases and V by 3 bases; bases with no gene match: 7. The CDR3 sequence is 16 residues long. The CDR3 here is CASSEQLAGVVETQYF. The CDR3 DNA follows: TGTGCCAGCAGTGAGCAACTAGCGGGAGTAGTAGAGACCCAGTACTTC.

The chain links TRBV9 to TRBJ2-3, with a tentative D call TRBD1 (5 bases). Looked up from germline, CDR1 is SGDLS and CDR2 is YYNGEE. V lost 0 bases, J lost 3 bases, and 11 bases lay in between. The CDR3 extends over 15 amino acids. In DNA form, the CDR3 reads TGTGCCAGCAGCGTAGAAGGGGCCCGTACAGATACGCAGTATTTT. This encodes CASSVEGARTDTQYF.

This clone was seen a few times. The gene calls are TRBV7-9 and TRBJ1-2; 9 nucleotides agree with TRBD1. This CDR3 region has 14 residues. After removal of 6 bases from V and 0 bases from J, the junction contained 2 bases not matched to a gene. CDR1 is SEHNR and CDR2 is FQNEAQ in the germline V gene (reference sequence). CDR3 residues: CASRDRGPNYGYTF. CDR3 in DNA: TGTGCCAGCAGGGACAGGGGACCTAACTATGGCTACACCTTC.

The chain links TRBV2 to TRBJ1-2; possible D gene TRBD1, 5 bases. CDR1 and CDR2 from the germline V gene are SNHLY and FYNNEI. CDR3 size: 14 residues. Trimming took off 6 bases at V and 7 bases at J, with 18 bases between the two ends. The CDR3 reads CASRLQDTGPGYTF. The CDR3 DNA follows: TGTGCCAGCAGGTTACAGGATACGGGGCCTGGCTACACCTTC.

For this clone: The same CDR3 arises from other DNA sequences in this sample as well. The CDR3 here is CASSLSGVNTEAFF. CDR3 DNA: TGTGCCAGCAGCTTATCAGGGGTGAACACTGAAGCTTTCTTT. The chain combines TRBV7-3 with TRBJ1-1; perhaps TRBD1 as D (6 bases). The CDR3 has 14 residues. Germline loops: CDR1 SGHTA, CDR2 FQGTGA. Deletions cut 2 bases from V and 0 bases from J, with 7 bases between.

The chain uses TRBV6-5 and TRBJ2-1; 12 nucleotides match TRBD2. With 7 bases clipped from V and 10 bases from J, the junction kept 11 bases outside the gene matches. The CDR3 totals 15 residues. Germline values: CDR1 MNHEY, CDR2 SVGAGI. The CDR3 nucleotides are TGTGCCAGCACCCCAAGACTAGCGGGGGCCGGCGAGCAGTTCTTC. Protein sequence: CASTPRLAGAGEQFF.